The 30 T cell receptor beta chains below were found in one sample sequenced in a study of cytomegalovirus exposure and HLA in healthy donors. Researchers ran the PCR with 60 Vbeta and 13 Jbeta primers. Clones were read by immunoSEQ multiplex PCR, and TCRdb kept only the in-frame ones, dropping some. This table holds around 300,000 clones, under 80% found once. The sample taken for sequencing was PBMCs. These TCRs come from a female donor in good health and CMV-seronegative.

The chain carries TRBV10-2 and TRBJ2-5; 7 bases map to TRBD2. The tail of the sequence fits TRBJ2-7 better, so the J call may be wrong. CDR1 and CDR2 (germline): WSHSY, SAAADI. The CDR3 is 12 residues long. The CDR3, as DNA: TGCGCCAGCAGTTCGAGCGGGGTCGAGCAGTACTTC. Translating it yields CASSSSGVEQYF.

The chain is built from TRBV5-1 and TRBJ2-1; TRBD2 agrees at 9 bases. Germline V CDR1 and CDR2: SGHRS, YFSETQ. J lost 10 bases, V lost 4 bases, and 12 bases had no gene match. The CDR3 has 15 residues. The CDR3 is CASSQKGREGTEQFF. The CDR3 coding sequence is TGCGCCAGCAGCCAGAAGGGGCGGGAGGGTACAGAGCAGTTCTTC.

This clone occurred a few times. DNA for the CDR3: TGTGCCAGCAGCTTGACAGTTTCCAACTATGGCTACACCTTC. This sequence encodes CASSLTVSNYGYTF. The chain is built from TRBV5-6 and TRBJ1-2; D remains unclear. The V end lost 1 base, the J end lost 2 bases, and 9 bases lay between the germline ends. CDR1 is SGHDT and CDR2 is YYEEEE in the germline V gene. The CDR3 covers 14 residues.

The chain links TRBV28 to TRBJ2-6; D is perhaps TRBD2 (6 bases). The V gene lost 3 bases and the J gene lost 1 base, with 7 bases spanning the gap. Germline values: CDR1 MDHEN, CDR2 SYDVKM. CDR3 length equals 15 residues. The CDR3 reads CASSFGGSGANVLTF. The CDR3 DNA is TGTGCCAGCAGTTTCGGGGGATCTGGGGCCAACGTCCTGACTTTC.

J is TRBJ1-3 and V is TRBV9; possible D gene TRBD1, 5 bases. This CDR3 has 16 amino acids. V was cut by 4 bases and J by 0 bases, with 14 bases left in between. Germline CDR1 and CDR2: SGDLS and YYNGEE. CDR3 DNA sequence: TGTGCCAGCAGCCCGCCACAGGAACTCTCTGGAAACACCATATATTTT. It is translated as CASSPPQELSGNTIYF.

This chain links TRBV6-1 with TRBJ2-5; possible D gene TRBD2, 5 bases. The CDR3 runs 15 residues. CDR1 is MNHNS and CDR2 is SASEGT in the germline V gene. V lost 6 bases and J lost 1, with 15 bases in between. The CDR3 DNA reads as TGTGCCAGCAGACCCACCGGGAAGTCCCAAGAGACCCAGTACTTC. Encoded protein: CASRPTGKSQETQYF.

The sample holds one count of this clone. The chain carries TRBV6-5 and TRBJ1-2; D might be TRBD1 (6 bases). Per germline, CDR1 MNHEY and CDR2 SVGAGI. This CDR3 spans 16 amino acids. V lost 8 bases to trimming and J lost 2 bases, with 21 bases between them. The CDR3 here is CASGSDRPHGNYGYTF. The CDR3 nucleotides read TGTGCCAGCGGTTCTGACAGGCCCCATGGGAACTATGGCTACACCTTC.

This sequence joins TRBV28 and TRBJ2-5; 8 nucleotides agree with TRBD1. CDR1 and CDR2 from the germline V gene are MDHEN and SYDVKM. This CDR3 is 15 amino acids long. With 6 bases clipped from V and 5 bases from J, the junction kept 11 bases outside the gene matches. The CDR3 sequence is CASRPQGAERETQYF. The CDR3 region has the DNA TGTGCCAGCAGACCCCAGGGGGCGGAGAGGGAGACCCAGTACTTC. The full variable domain, its missing parts supplied by reference TRBV28 and TRBJ2-5, is DVKVTQSSRYLVKRTGEKVFLECVQDMDHENMFWYRQDPGLGLRLIYFSYDVKMKEKGDIPEGYSVSREKKERFSLILESASTNQTSMYLCASRPQGAERETQYFGPGTRLLVL.

The chain couples TRBV5-6 to TRBJ1-2, with 8 nucleotides matching TRBD1. CDR3 length: 16 amino acids. J lost 2 bases, V lost 4 bases, and 10 bases had no gene match. Per germline, CDR1 SGHDT and CDR2 YYEEEE. The CDR3 DNA is TGTGCCAGCAGCATACGACAGGGGCTCGGGAACTATGGCTACACCTTC. The encoded protein is CASSIRQGLGNYGYTF.

This chain links TRBV9 with TRBJ2-1; 13 bases are shared with TRBD2. CDR1 and CDR2 from the germline V gene are SGDLS and YYNGEE. The CDR3 extends over 17 amino acids. The V segment lost 4 bases and the J segment 0 bases; nucleotides outside the gene matches: 4. CDR3 sequence (DNA): TGTGCCAGCAGCCCTGGGACTAGCGGGACCTCCTACAATGAGCAGTTCTTC. Encoded protein: CASSPGTSGTSYNEQFF.

In this sample, this clone turned up once. This chain links TRBV2 with TRBJ1-3; 10 positions agree with TRBD1. V was pared by 7 bases and J by 3 bases, with 9 bases of the junction left unmatched. The CDR3 is 16 amino acids. Germline CDR1 SNHLY, CDR2 FYNNEI. CDR3 sequence reads: CASIPRDRGDGNTIYF. The CDR3 region has the DNA TGTGCCAGCATTCCTAGGGACAGGGGAGATGGAAACACCATATATTTT. Full variable domain (outside the CDR3, taken from reference TRBV2 and TRBJ1-3): EPEVTQTPSHQVTQMGQEVILRCVPISNHLYFYWYRQILGQKVEFLVSFYNNEISEKSEIFDDQFSVERPDGSNFTLKIRSTKLEDSAMYFCASIPRDRGDGNTIYFGEGSWLTVV.

V and J are TRBV4-2 and TRBJ1-4, with TRBD1 identical over 12 bases. V lost 3 bases to trimming and J lost 10 bases; unmatched junction nucleotides: 9. CDR3 length: 16 amino acids. In germline, CDR1 is LGHNA, CDR2 YNFKEQ. The CDR3 protein is CASSQESGTGGRKLFF. CDR3 nucleotides: TGTGCCAGCAGCCAGGAATCCGGGACAGGGGGCCGAAAACTGTTTTTT.

The gene calls are TRBV6-5 and TRBJ2-7, with 7 positions matching TRBD2. The germline gives CDR1 MNHEY, CDR2 SVGAGI. V gave up 2 bases and J gave up 1 base; unmatched junction bases: 5. The CDR3 is 15 amino acids. For the CDR3, the DNA is TGTGCCAGCAGTTACAAAAGGGGAGGGTCCTACGAGCAGTACTTC. It is translated as CASSYKRGGSYEQYF.

A remark on this clone: One end of the junction does not line up with germline, which may come from a read error. The chain combines TRBV18 with TRBJ2-7; 7 bases align to TRBD2. CDR1 is KGHSH, CDR2 LQKENI, per germline. The CDR3 sequence is 14 residues long. The CDR3 DNA reads TGTACCAGCTCACCCTCTTCTAGCGGCTACGAGCAGTACTTC. It is translated as CTSSPSSSGYEQYF.

J is TRBJ2-3 and V is TRBV4-1; 12 bases are shared with TRBD2. Germline loops: CDR1 MGHRA, CDR2 YSYEKL. The CDR3 is made up of 16 amino acids. V dropped 0 bases and J dropped 5; count of bases not matched to a gene: 3. CDR3 sequence (DNA): TGCGCCAGCAGCCAAGAAGCTAGCGGGAGGGTAGATACGCAGTATTTT. It yields the protein CASSQEASGRVDTQYF.

The gene calls are TRBV28 and TRBJ2-7; 7 bases agree with TRBD2. Trimming removed 3 bases from V and 1 base from J; junction bases left unmatched: 6. CDR3 length: 15 amino acids. Germline-derived CDR1 and CDR2 are MDHEN and SYDVKM. CDR3 DNA: TGTGCCAGCAGTTTGGGGGGGAATCCTTCCTACGAGCAGTACTTC. Translation gives CASSLGGNPSYEQYF.

This chain uses TRBV9 with TRBJ2-6; possibly TRBD1 for D (5 bases). V gave up 1 base and J gave up 0 bases, with 5 bases separating them. Per germline, CDR1 SGDLS and CDR2 YYNGEE. The CDR3 is 15 amino acids. This CDR3 is CASSVRGSGANVLTF. CDR3 nucleotides: TGTGCCAGCAGCGTAAGGGGCTCTGGGGCCAACGTCCTGACTTTC. Full variable domain (remainder filled in from reference TRBV9 and TRBJ2-6): DSGVTQTPKHLITATGQRVTLRCSPRSGDLSVYWYQQSLDQGLQFLIQYYNGEERAKGNILERFSAQQFPDLHSELNLSSLELGDSALYFCASSVRGSGANVLTFGAGSRLTVL.

This clone has more than one count but fewer than ten. This chain connects TRBV6-1 to TRBJ2-1, with D possibly TRBD2 on 5 matching bases. CDR1 MNHNS and CDR2 SASEGT come from the germline V gene. The CDR3 totals 17 residues. Trimming stripped 0 bases from V and 4 bases from J, with 16 bases between. The CDR3 is CASSEAALAGSYNEQFF. CDR3 nucleotides: TGTGCCAGCAGTGAAGCAGCCCTAGCCGGCTCATACAATGAGCAGTTCTTC.

J is TRBJ2-7 and V is TRBV4-2; 7 positions agree with TRBD1. Germline CDR1 is LGHNA and CDR2 is YNFKEQ. The CDR3 covers 13 residues. The J segment lost 4 bases and the V segment lost 0 bases, leaving 0 bases of the junction unmatched. The CDR3 is CASSQEQGYEQYF. The DNA of the CDR3 is TGTGCCAGCAGCCAAGAACAGGGGTACGAGCAGTACTTC.

The CDR3 DNA reads TGTGCCAGCAGCTTAAGTGGTCCTAGCGGATACGAGCAGTACTTC. Translating it yields CASSLSGPSGYEQYF. The chain couples TRBV11-1 to TRBJ2-7; 7 bases fit TRBD2. Germline V lookup: CDR1 SGHAT, CDR2 FQDESV (reference sequence). This CDR3 has 15 amino acids. V lost 2 bases and J lost 4; bases outside the gene matches: 8.

The rearrangement joins TRBV18 to TRBJ2-6, with 14 bases fitting TRBD2. The CDR3 contains 22 residues. Germline V gene sequence: CDR1 KGHSH, CDR2 LQKENI. V shed 3 bases, J shed 1 base, and the junction held 14 bases outside the gene matches. The CDR3 sequence: CASSPDLRTSGRIGSGANVLTF. The CDR3 bases are TGTGCCAGCTCACCGGATTTAAGGACTAGCGGGAGGATAGGGTCTGGGGCCAACGTCCTGACTTTC.

This clone has only a few counts. This chain links TRBV2 with TRBJ2-5; 9 bases agree with TRBD2. V lost 7 bases to trimming and J lost 10 bases; unmatched junction nucleotides: 10. CDR1 is SNHLY and CDR2 is FYNNEI in the germline V gene. The CDR3 extends over 13 amino acids. CDR3 in DNA: TGTGCCAGCACCTTGACGCTAGCGGGATACCAGTACTTC. This translates into CASTLTLAGYQYF.

About this clone itself: One end of the junction fails to match germline, which may point to a read error. The CDR3 coding sequence is TGTTCCAGCAGCTTAGATGAGGCCGGGGGAAGGTATGGCTACACCTTC. It codes for CSSSLDEAGGRYGYTF. This sequence joins TRBV7-9 and TRBJ1-2; maybe TRBD1 (5 bases). Germline assignment: CDR1 SEHNR and CDR2 FQNEAQ (reference sequence). The CDR3 is 16 amino acids.

J is TRBJ2-7 and V is TRBV10-3; D is ambiguous. Per the germline V gene, CDR1 is ENHRY and CDR2 is SYGVKD. Trimming took off 5 bases at V and 3 bases at J, with 11 bases between the two ends. The CDR3 length is 13 residues. This CDR3 reads CAISTRDNYEQYF. CDR3 nucleotide sequence: TGTGCCATCAGTACACGCGACAACTACGAGCAGTACTTC.

This chain joins TRBV19 and TRBJ2-2; 14 bases align to TRBD2. This CDR3 is built from 18 residues. V lost 7 bases to trimming and J lost 7 bases; unmatched junction nucleotides: 14. CDR1 and CDR2 from the germline V gene are LNHDA and SQIVND (reference sequence). The CDR3 DNA reads as TGTGCCAGTAACCTTTGGGGGACTAGCGGGAGCCGGGGCGGGGAGCTGTTTTTT. Translated: CASNLWGTSGSRGGELFF.

This clone was seen only once. The chain carries TRBV2 and TRBJ2-5; weak D call: TRBD1 (5 bases). The V and J ends lost 6 bases and 1 base respectively, with 12 bases between them. The germline gives CDR1 SNHLY, CDR2 FYNNEI. The CDR3 is 14 residues long. CDR3 bases: TGTGCCAGCAGGCTTCGACAGTCCCAAGAGACCCAGTACTTC. Protein sequence: CASRLRQSQETQYF. Variable domain in full (rest from reference TRBV2 and TRBJ2-5): EPEVTQTPSHQVTQMGQEVILRCVPISNHLYFYWYRQILGQKVEFLVSFYNNEISEKSEIFDDQFSVERPDGSNFTLKIRSTKLEDSAMYFCASRLRQSQETQYFGPGTRLLVL.

This rearrangement joins TRBV5-1 to TRBJ2-7; tentatively, D is TRBD1 (5 bases). Trimming took off 4 bases at V and 2 bases at J, with 16 bases between the two ends. The length of the CDR3 is 15 residues. From germline, CDR1 is SGHRS and CDR2 YFSETQ. Written as DNA, the CDR3 is TGCGCCAGCAGCCGAGAGCAGGGTGGAACCTACGAGCAGTACTTC. Amino acid sequence: CASSREQGGTYEQYF.

This clone showed up just once. Other DNA sequences in this sample translate to the same CDR3. The chain is built from TRBV30 and TRBJ2-5; 8 nucleotides match TRBD2. The J call is in doubt because the DNA end fits TRBJ2-7 better. CDR3 length: 13 residues. Germline V gives CDR1 GTSNPN, CDR2 SVGIG (reference sequence). This CDR3 reads CAWSATGGYEQYF. CDR3 in DNA: TGTGCCTGGAGTGCGACGGGGGGGTACGAGCAGTACTTC.

This chain links TRBV27 with TRBJ2-1; 8 bases fit TRBD1. The CDR3 length is 15 residues. The V gene end was trimmed by 6 bases and the J gene end by 6 bases; junction bases not matched to a gene: 10. The germline V gene has CDR1 MNHEY and CDR2 SMNVEV (reference sequence). This CDR3 is CASRLGQGGLNEQFF. The CDR3 region has the DNA TGTGCCAGCAGGCTAGGACAGGGAGGACTCAATGAGCAGTTCTTC.

The chain couples TRBV10-1 to TRBJ2-1, with D possibly being TRBD2 (6 bases). V was shortened by 5 bases and J by 0 bases, with 11 bases between the two germline ends. Germline CDR1 reads WNHNN; CDR2 reads SYGVQD (reference sequence). This CDR3 region has 15 residues. The CDR3 sequence: CASSRDLSSYNEQFF. The DNA of the CDR3 is TGCGCCAGCAGTAGGGACTTGAGCTCCTACAATGAGCAGTTCTTC.